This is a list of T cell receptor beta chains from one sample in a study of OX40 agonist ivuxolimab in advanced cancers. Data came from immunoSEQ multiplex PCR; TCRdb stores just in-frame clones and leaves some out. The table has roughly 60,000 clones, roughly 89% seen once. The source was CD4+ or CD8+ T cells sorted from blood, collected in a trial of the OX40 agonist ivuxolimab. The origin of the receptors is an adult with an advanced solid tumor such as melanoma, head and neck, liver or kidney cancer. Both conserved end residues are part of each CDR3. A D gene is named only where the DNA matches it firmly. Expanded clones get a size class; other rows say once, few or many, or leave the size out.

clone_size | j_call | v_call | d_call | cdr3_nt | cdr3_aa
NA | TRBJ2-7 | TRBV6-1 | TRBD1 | TGTGCCAGCAGGGGGGACAGGGCCTACGAGCAGTACTTC | CASRGDRAYEQYF
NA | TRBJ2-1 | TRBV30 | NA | TGTGCCTGGAGTGAGGAAACCGAGCGGTTCTTC | CAWSEETERFF
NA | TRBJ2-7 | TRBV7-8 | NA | TGTGCCAGCAGCTTAGCTCTTCAGGGACCTTACGAGCAGTACTTC | CASSLALQGPYEQYF
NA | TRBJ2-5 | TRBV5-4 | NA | TGTGCCAGCAGCCCCTTGGTCTCAGGTGAGACCCAGTACTTC | CASSPLVSGETQYF
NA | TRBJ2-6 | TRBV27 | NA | TGTGCCAGCAGGCCATATGGGGCCAACGTCCTGACTTTC | CASRPYGANVLTF
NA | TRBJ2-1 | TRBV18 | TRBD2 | TGTGCCAGCTCACCACTCCATCGCGGGAGAGGGGTAAATGAGCAGTTCTTC | CASSPLHRGRGVNEQFF
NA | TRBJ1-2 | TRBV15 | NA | TGTGCCACCAGCACGACAACGGACTCTTGGAAAGATGGCTACACCTTC | CATSTTTDSWKDGYTF
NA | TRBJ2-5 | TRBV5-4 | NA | TGTGCCAGCAGCTTTAGCCCATTTCAAGAGACCCAGTACTTC | CASSFSPFQETQYF
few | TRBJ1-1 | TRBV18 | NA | TGTGCCAGCTCACCAAGGAGACAGGAGGAGTACTTGCTGAACACTGAAGCTTTCTTT | CASSPRRQEEYLLNTEAFF
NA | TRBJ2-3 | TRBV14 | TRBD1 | TGTGCCAGCAGCCAAGCCGGACAGGGAAAGATTGATACGCAGTATTTT | CASSQAGQGKIDTQYF
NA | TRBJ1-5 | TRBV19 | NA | TGTGCCAGCACCAAAGACAGCTGGAATCAGCCCCAGCATTTT | CASTKDSWNQPQHF
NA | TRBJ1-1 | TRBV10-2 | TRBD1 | TGCGCCAGCAGCGACCCCGGGACAGGGGGCACTGAAGCTTTCTTT | CASSDPGTGGTEAFF
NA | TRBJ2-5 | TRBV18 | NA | TGTGCCAGCTCCCCACTCGTTGGCGGGACCCAAGAGACCCAGTACTTC | CASSPLVGGTQETQYF
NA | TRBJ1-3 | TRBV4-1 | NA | TGCGCCAGCAGCCAAGTATTAGTGTTACAGGGTAACTCTGGAAACACCATATATTTT | CASSQVLVLQGNSGNTIYF
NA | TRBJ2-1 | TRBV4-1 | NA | TGCGCCAGCAGCCAATTGGGCCTCACCAGCTCCTACAATGAGCAGTTCTTC | CASSQLGLTSSYNEQFF
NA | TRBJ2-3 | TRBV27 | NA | TGTGCCAGCAGTCCATCCGGTCCCACTGGGGATACGCAGTATTTT | CASSPSGPTGDTQYF
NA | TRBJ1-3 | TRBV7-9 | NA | TGTGCCAGCAGCCCGGGGGCTCTTGGAAACACCATATATTTT | CASSPGALGNTIYF
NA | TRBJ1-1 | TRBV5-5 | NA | TGTGCCAGCATTGAGGGACGGACGAACACTGAAGCTTTCTTT | CASIEGRTNTEAFF
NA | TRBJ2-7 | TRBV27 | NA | TGTGCCAGCAGAAAGGTCGGCAACCCCTACGAGCAGTACTTC | CASRKVGNPYEQYF
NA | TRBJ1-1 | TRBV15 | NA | TGTGCCACCAGCAGAGAGTTTTCGGGGACTGAAGCTTTCTTT | CATSREFSGTEAFF
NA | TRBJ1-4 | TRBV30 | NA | TGTGCCTGGAGTGCTGGTGGGCAGATTAATGAAAAACTGTTTTTT | CAWSAGGQINEKLFF
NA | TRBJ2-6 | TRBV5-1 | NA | TGCGCCAGCAGCACGCCGGAAGGCTCTGGGGCCAACGTCCTGACTTTC | CASSTPEGSGANVLTF
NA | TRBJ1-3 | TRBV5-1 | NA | TGCGCCAGCACCGACGGTCCTTACTCTGGAAACACCATATATTTT | CASTDGPYSGNTIYF
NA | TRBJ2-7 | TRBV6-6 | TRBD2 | TGTGCCAGCAGTTACACTAGCGGGAGGAACGAGCAGTACTTC | CASSYTSGRNEQYF
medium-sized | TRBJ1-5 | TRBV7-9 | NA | TGTGCCAGCAGCTTAGTGGGGGTCAATCAGCCCCAGCATTTT | CASSLVGVNQPQHF
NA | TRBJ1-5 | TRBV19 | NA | TGTGCCAGTGGGGGGGGACCCAATCAGCCCCAGCATTTT | CASGGGPNQPQHF
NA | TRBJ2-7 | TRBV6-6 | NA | TGTGCCAGCAGTTACGGGCCACGATACGAGCAGTACTTC | CASSYGPRYEQYF
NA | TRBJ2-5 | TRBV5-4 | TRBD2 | TGTGCCAGCAGCCAGGGACTAGATACAAACGGGTTCCAAGAGACCCAGTACTTC | CASSQGLDTNGFQETQYF
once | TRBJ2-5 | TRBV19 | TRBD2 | TGTGCCAGTAGTATAGAGGGTGGGACTACCCGAGAGACCCAGTACTTC | CASSIEGGTTRETQYF
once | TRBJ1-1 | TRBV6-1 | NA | TGTGCCAGCCACCGGGACGGCGAAGCTTTCTTT | CASHRDGEAFF
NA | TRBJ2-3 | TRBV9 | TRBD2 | TGTGCCAGCACTTACGGGAGGGTGGCAGATACGCAGTATTTT | CASTYGRVADTQYF
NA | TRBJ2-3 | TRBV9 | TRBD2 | TGTGCCAGCAGCACTCACGGAGCGGGAGGTTCCACATATACGCAGTATTTT | CASSTHGAGGSTYTQYF
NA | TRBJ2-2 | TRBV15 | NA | TGTGCCACCAGCAGAGATCGGGACCTCATACAAACCGGGGAGCTGTTTTTT | CATSRDRDLIQTGELFF
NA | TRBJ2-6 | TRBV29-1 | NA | TGCAGCGTTGAGACTGGGGCCAACGTCCTGACTTTC | CSVETGANVLTF
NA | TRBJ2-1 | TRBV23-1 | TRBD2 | TGCGCCAGCAGTCTAGGGACTAGCGGGAGAAAGTCCTACAATGAGCAGTTCTTC | CASSLGTSGRKSYNEQFF
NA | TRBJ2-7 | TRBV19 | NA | TGTGCCAGTAGTAGTGGGAGTCCCTACGAGCAGTACTTC | CASSSGSPYEQYF
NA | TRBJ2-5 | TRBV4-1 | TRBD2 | TGCGCCAGCAGCCAAGATCTGGCAGGCCGGGGGGCCCAGTACTTC | CASSQDLAGRGAQYF
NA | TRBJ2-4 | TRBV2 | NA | TGTGCCAGCATAATGGAAGAGGGCAAAAACATTCAGTACTTC | CASIMEEGKNIQYF
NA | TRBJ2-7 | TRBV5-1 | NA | TGCGCCAGCAGCCAAGACAGCGGCCGGGGGGAGCAGTACTTC | CASSQDSGRGEQYF
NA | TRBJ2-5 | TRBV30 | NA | TGTGCCTGGAACTTACTAAGGGGGACCCAGTACTTC | CAWNLLRGTQYF
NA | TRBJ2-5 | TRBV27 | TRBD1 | TGTGCCAGCAGACCAAGGACAGGGAAGGGAGAGACCCAGTACTTC | CASRPRTGKGETQYF
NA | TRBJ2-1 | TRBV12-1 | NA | TGTGCCAGCAGTTTAACGGGGCAGGCATACAATGAGCAGTTCTTC | CASSLTGQAYNEQFF
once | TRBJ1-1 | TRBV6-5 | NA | TGTGCCGTGGGGGGGAGGCACACTGAAGCTTTCTTT | CAVGGRHTEAFF
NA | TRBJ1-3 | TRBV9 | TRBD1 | TGTGCCAGCAGCGTAGGCAGACAGGGCCCTGGAAACACCATATATTTT | CASSVGRQGPGNTIYF
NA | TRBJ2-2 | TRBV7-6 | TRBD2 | TGTGCCAGCAGCTTGGGCAGCGGGAGAACCGGGGAGCTGTTTTTT | CASSLGSGRTGELFF
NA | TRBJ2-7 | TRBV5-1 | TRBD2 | TGCGCCAGCAGCCCCGGACTAGCGGACGAGCAGTACTTC | CASSPGLADEQYF
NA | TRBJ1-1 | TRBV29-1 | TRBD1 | TGCAGCGGTGACAGGGGGCGGGCCACTGAAGCCTTCTTT | CSGDRGRATEAFF
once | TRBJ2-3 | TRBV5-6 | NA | TGTGCCAGCACGGCTAGAGGCACAGATACGCAGTATTTT | CASTARGTDTQYF
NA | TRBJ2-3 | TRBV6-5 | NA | TGTGCCAGCAGTTATATGGGGGCAGGCACAGATACGCAGTATTTT | CASSYMGAGTDTQYF
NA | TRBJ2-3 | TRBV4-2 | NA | TGTGCCAGCAGCCAATCGCTAGCGCATACGCAGTATTTT | CASSQSLAHTQYF
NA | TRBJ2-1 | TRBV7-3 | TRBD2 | TGTGCCAGCAGCTTATCTGGCGGGAGTTTCGATGAGCAGTTCTTC | CASSLSGGSFDEQFF
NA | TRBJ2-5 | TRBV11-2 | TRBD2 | TGTGCCAGCAGCTTCTTGGGACTAGCGGAAGAGACCCAGTACTTC | CASSFLGLAEETQYF
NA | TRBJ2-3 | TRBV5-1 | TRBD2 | TGCGCCAGCAGCTTGAGGAGCGGGAGTGGAAATACGCAGTATTTT | CASSLRSGSGNTQYF
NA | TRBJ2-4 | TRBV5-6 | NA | TGTGCCAGCAGCCATTATCAGGGGGGGATTCAGTACTTC | CASSHYQGGIQYF